The entry below gives a single T cell receptor beta chain sequence along with its context. Its specific antigen is unknown. Base qualities are not recorded, but no much larger clone differs from it by a single base. This sample was included in a study of radiotherapy plus CTLA-4 blockade in lung cancer listed by TCRdb under 2018. Study-level background: Objective responses were observed in 18% of enrolled patients, and disease control was achieved in less than 40%.

What the research found in general, with its limitations: After treatment with radiotherapy and ipilimumab, TCR clones that originated in tumors expanded in peripheral blood. Early dynamic changes in blood T cell clones, together with increased serum interferon-beta after radiation, were reported as the strongest predictors of response.

The CDR3 covers 13 residues, taking in both the cysteine and the phenylalanine. The retained sequence is limited to the CDR3, 39 bases, with the frame set at the first base. Relative to germline, V is missing 5 bases and J is missing 11 bases, with 11 bases of the junction outside any gene match. Looking up the germline V gene (reference sequence) yields CDR1 SEHNR and CDR2 FQNEAQ. The study tested focal radiation therapy combined with CTLA-4 blockade (ipilimumab) in patients with chemo-refractory metastatic non-small-cell lung cancer. Libraries were prepared through the immunoSEQ multiplex PCR assay. TCRdb stores this immuneACCESS table with in-frame sequences only. Part of the clones is absent; in the studies checked, under half of the shortfall reflects unresolved V genes, and no reason is known for the rest. The sample table shows approximately 77,000 clones, and 78% are seen once. The ten largest clones take up over 20% of the sample.

Material: peripheral blood, obtained from a patient treated with radiotherapy plus ipilimumab. Rearrangement joined TRBV7-9 to TRBJ2-5; 7 bases in the junction line up with TRBD1. The receptor's source is a human donor with non-small cell lung cancer whose response to radiotherapy plus ipilimumab could not be evaluated. Some clones in this sample may be carry-over from other donors' samples. The CDR3 amino acid sequence is: CASSPGQERTQYF. The sequenced DNA is TGTGCCAGCAGCCCTGGACAGGAAAGAACTCAGTACTTC.